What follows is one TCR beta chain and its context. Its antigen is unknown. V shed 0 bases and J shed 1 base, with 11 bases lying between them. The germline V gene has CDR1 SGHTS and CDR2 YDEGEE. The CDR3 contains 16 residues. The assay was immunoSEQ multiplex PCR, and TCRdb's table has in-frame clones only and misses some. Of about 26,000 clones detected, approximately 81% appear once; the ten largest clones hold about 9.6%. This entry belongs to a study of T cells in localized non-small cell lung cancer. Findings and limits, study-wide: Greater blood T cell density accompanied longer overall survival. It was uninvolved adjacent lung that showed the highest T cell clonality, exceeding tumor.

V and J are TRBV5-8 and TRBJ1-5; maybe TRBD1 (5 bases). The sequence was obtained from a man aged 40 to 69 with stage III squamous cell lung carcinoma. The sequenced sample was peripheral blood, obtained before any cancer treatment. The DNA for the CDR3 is TGTGCCAGCAGCTTGGAATGGGGCAGAAGCAATCAGCCCCAGCATTTT. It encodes CASSLEWGRSNQPQHF.